These 20 T cell receptor beta chains share one sample of origin, sequenced in a study of blood T cells in healthy people across ages. Alongside a J-beta primer mix, a sample-barcoded 5' primer served in a second PCR lasting about 7 to 12 cycles. A single record per CDR3 protein comes from TCRdb applying MiXCR to the 5' RACE reads. This sample carries roughly 1,000,000 distinct CDR3 sequences, about 25% of them seen once, and the ten largest clones take less than 0.85%. The sample was also reused in another study, on T cells of mothers and their children.

The sample comprised blood. The receptors stem from a girl between 2 and 10 years old in good health.

The chain links TRBV3-1 to TRBJ2-5; tentatively, D is TRBD2 (5 bases). The V gene's germline CDR1 is LGHDT and CDR2 YNNKEL (reference sequence). V was pared by 6 bases and J by 4 bases, with 9 bases between. CDR3 length: 12 amino acids. The DNA of the CDR3 is TGTGCCAGCAGGGACGCGGGAGAGACCCAGTACTTC. This sequence encodes CASRDAGETQYF.

The rearrangement joins TRBV11-2 to TRBJ2-5, with 13 bases identical to TRBD2. This CDR3 has 17 residues. Germline CDR1 is SGHAT and CDR2 is FQNNGV. With V trimmed by 5 bases and J by 0 bases, 6 bases remained unmatched. Here the CDR3 reads CASSMGLAGKYQETQYF. The CDR3, as DNA: TGTGCCAGCAGCATGGGACTAGCGGGAAAGTACCAAGAGACCCAGTACTTC.

The chain employs TRBV2 and TRBJ1-1; tentative D call: TRBD1 (5 bases). Germline CDR1 SNHLY, CDR2 FYNNEI. This CDR3 contains 17 residues. The V and J ends lost 6 bases and 4 bases respectively, with 24 bases between them. The CDR3: CASRGSGTFFMGTEAFF. CDR3 coding DNA: TGTGCCAGCAGGGGATCCGGGACGTTTTTTATGGGCACTGAAGCTTTCTTT.

This clonotype occurred once. The chain has TRBV10-3 and TRBJ2-5, with unresolved D. The end of the DNA is better explained by TRBJ2-7, so the J call may be wrong. The germline CDR1 and CDR2 sequences are ENHRY and SYGVKD. The CDR3 spans 13 residues. CDR3 region: CAISETVHYEQYF. In DNA, the CDR3 is TGTGCCATCAGTGAGACAGTCCACTACGAGCAGTACTTC.

This clonotype was counted many times. The chain has TRBV9 and TRBJ2-7, with D unclear. The V and J ends lost 4 bases and 5 bases respectively, with 10 bases between them. Looked up from germline, CDR1 is SGDLS and CDR2 is YYNGEE. The CDR3 length is 12 residues. The CDR3 loop is CASSTDTDEQYF. DNA of the CDR3: TGTGCCAGCAGCACCGACACTGACGAGCAGTACTTC.

This clonotype was observed a handful of times. CDR3 bases: TGTGCCAGCAGCGTAGTCACCCGGTGGGAAGCTTTCTTT. Encoded protein: CASSVVTRWEAFF. The chain has TRBV9 and TRBJ1-1, with D hard to call. This CDR3 is built from 13 residues. Germline-derived CDR1 and CDR2 are SGDLS and YYNGEE. The V end lost 0 bases, the J end lost 8 bases, and 11 bases lay between the germline ends.

This clonotype has only a few counts. The chain has TRBV4-2 and TRBJ2-5; 12 bases match TRBD2. The J call could be wrong; TRBJ2-1 is a better fit for the DNA end. The CDR3 runs 18 residues. Germline V gives CDR1 LGHNA, CDR2 YNFKEQ. CDR3 bases: TGTGCCAGCAGCCAAGCCCAGGGCCTAGCGGGGGGGCGTAATGAGCAGTTCTTC. Translating gives CASSQAQGLAGGRNEQFF.

This clonotype showed up just a few times. The chain recombines TRBV28 with TRBJ1-1; no reliable D call. The CDR3 runs 15 residues. Trimming cost V 7 bases and J 0 bases, with 15 bases left between them. The germline gives CDR1 MDHEN, CDR2 SYDVKM. The CDR3 spells CASTPGGILNTEAFF. CDR3 nucleotide sequence: TGTGCCAGCACCCCGGGAGGGATCCTGAACACTGAAGCTTTCTTT.

The chain recombines TRBV12-3 or TRBV12-4 with TRBJ1-5; 7 bases are a match to TRBD1. Trimming took 3 bases from V and 0 from J; bases not matched to a gene: 5. The length of the CDR3 is 16 residues. The CDR3 nucleotides read TGTGCCAGCAGTTTCCCACGACAGGGTAGCAATCAGCCCCAGCATTTT. Translation gives CASSFPRQGSNQPQHF.

The J gene is TRBJ2-1, the V gene TRBV24-1; D possibly matches TRBD1 or TRBD2 (6 bases each). CDR1 and CDR2 (germline): KGHDR, SFDVKD. The CDR3 is 13 residues long. V was pared by 7 bases and J by 5 bases, with 11 bases between. In DNA, the CDR3 is TGTGCCACCAGGGAGGGGGGTAACAATGAGCAGTTCTTC. Translation gives CATREGGNNEQFF.

The J gene is TRBJ2-5, the V gene TRBV6-2 or TRBV6-3; 8 bases agree with TRBD2. The J call may be wrong; the DNA end is better matched by TRBJ2-7. This CDR3 has 14 amino acids. Germline V gene sequence: CDR1 MNHEY, CDR2 SVGEGT. The CDR3 here is CASSYGLATYEQYF. CDR3 DNA sequence: TGTGCCAGCAGTTACGGACTAGCAACCTACGAGCAGTACTTC.

The CDR3 reads CASREGIPLGIQYF. The DNA for the CDR3 is TGTGCCAGCAGAGAGGGGATACCCTTAGGGATTCAGTACTTC. J is TRBJ2-4 and V is TRBV6-2 or TRBV6-3, with D possibly called TRBD1 or TRBD2 (5 bases each). This CDR3 contains 14 residues. V dropped 6 bases and J dropped 10 bases, with 19 bases sitting between them. CDR1 is MNHEY, CDR2 SVGEGT, per germline.

This clonotype appeared a few times. Since a much larger clone is just one base distant, this may be a read error. The rearrangement joins TRBV7-2 to TRBJ2-5; 11 bases agree with TRBD2. The DNA matches TRBJ2-1 better at its end, which makes the J call doubtful. CDR3 length: 15 residues. CDR1 and CDR2 from the germline V gene are SGHTA and FQGNSA. CDR3 bases: TGTGCCAGCAGCTTAGTGACTAGCGGGGACAATGAGCAGTTCTTC. It translates to CASSLVTSGDNEQFF.

This clonotype was observed a few times. This chain connects TRBV7-2 to TRBJ2-5; the D is unclear. Germline V gives CDR1 SGHTA, CDR2 FQGNSA. The CDR3 has 15 residues. Between the trimmed V and J ends, which lost 1 base and 5 bases, there was a span of 14 bases. CDR3 coding DNA: TGTGCCAGCAGCTTAGGCCCGCCCCCGTGGGAGACCCAGTACTTC. It translates to CASSLGPPPWETQYF.

This chain connects TRBV5-4 to TRBJ2-1; the D gene is possibly TRBD2 (8 bases). Matching the DNA end better, TRBJ2-7 makes the J call doubtful. CDR3 length: 19 residues. CDR1 and CDR2 from the germline V gene are SGHNT and YYREEE (reference sequence). The CDR3 DNA sequence: TGTGCCAGCAGCCTAGACAGGGTAAAGGGCGGGGGGCTCTCCTACGAGCAGTACTTC. It is translated as CASSLDRVKGGGLSYEQYF.

Concerning this clonotype itself: One end of the junction is discordant with germline, which a read error may explain. The chain uses TRBV20-1 and TRBJ2-1, with D perhaps TRBD2 (5 bases). The CDR3 sequence is 15 residues long. Looked up from germline, CDR1 is DFQATT and CDR2 is SNEGSKA (reference sequence). For the CDR3, the DNA is TGCAGTGCTAGAGGTGCGGCCGGAGGCTACGATGAGCAGTTCTTC. Translation: CSARGAAGGYDEQFF.

This clonotype was counted a few times. The V call is TRBV20-1, the J call TRBJ2-2; 9 bases map to TRBD1. The CDR3 covers 18 residues. Germline CDR1 is DFQATT and CDR2 is SNEGSKA (reference sequence). V trimming: 0 bases; J trimming: 4 bases; junction bases outside the gene matches: 12. CDR3 region: CSARDFYRGLRGTGELFF. The CDR3 DNA is TGCAGTGCTAGAGATTTCTACAGGGGGCTCCGGGGCACCGGGGAGCTGTTTTTT.

This clonotype was observed a handful of times. The junction differs from germline at one of its ends, possibly a read error. V usage is TRBV27 and J usage is TRBJ1-1, with D tentatively TRBD1 (6 bases). The CDR3 runs to 14 residues. Germline-derived CDR1 and CDR2 are MNHEY and SMNVEV (reference sequence). CDR3 coding DNA: TGTGCCAGCAGCCACAGGGACATGAACACTGGAGCTTTCTTT. Its translation: CASSHRDMNTGAFF.

This clonotype was observed a few times. The rearrangement uses TRBV6-6 and TRBJ2-5; D could derive from TRBD1 or TRBD2 (5 bases each). V lost 5 bases and J lost 1, with 11 bases in between. The CDR3 contains 14 residues. Germline CDR1 MNHNY, CDR2 SVGAGI (reference sequence). In DNA form, the CDR3 reads TGTGCCAGCAGTCGGGACGGAACCCAAGAGACCCAGTACTTC. This translates into CASSRDGTQETQYF.

The chain has TRBV10-3 and TRBJ2-7; D not certain. In germline, CDR1 is ENHRY, CDR2 SYGVKD. V was cut by 8 bases and J by 4 bases, with 9 bases left in between. The CDR3 runs 11 residues. The CDR3 reads CAIGSAYEQYF. CDR3 DNA: TGTGCCATCGGATCCGCATACGAGCAGTACTTC.